This entry features one TCR beta chain sequence. The ends lost 4 bases at V and 5 bases at J; junction bases unmatched: 7. Per the germline V gene, CDR1 is SEHNR and CDR2 is FQNEAQ (reference sequence). The CDR3 totals 14 residues. This record belongs to a study of blood T cell repertoires in COVID-19. Overall study: In each case, the material was cDNA or gDNA derived from T cells, B-cell-depleted T cells, or PBMCs.

TCRdb's table, derived via immunoSEQ multiplex PCR, lists solely in-frame clones and lacks some. In the table there are around 330,000 clones, 85% of which are singletons. Participants came from some 23 US areas, aged roughly 18 to 100 years. Cohort placement rested on clinical history that participants reported themselves. Individuals in the exposed group had encountered a COVID-19 case within 2 weeks preceding study entry. This chain uses TRBV7-9 with TRBJ1-2, with 7 nucleotides matching TRBD1. The source is a woman aged 25 to 39 who had been exposed to COVID-19. The specimen was PBMCs or T cells enriched from blood (not recorded which). CDR3: CASSSLTGLYGYTF. CDR3 nucleotides: TGTGCCAGCAGCTCCCTGACAGGGCTGTATGGCTACACCTTC.